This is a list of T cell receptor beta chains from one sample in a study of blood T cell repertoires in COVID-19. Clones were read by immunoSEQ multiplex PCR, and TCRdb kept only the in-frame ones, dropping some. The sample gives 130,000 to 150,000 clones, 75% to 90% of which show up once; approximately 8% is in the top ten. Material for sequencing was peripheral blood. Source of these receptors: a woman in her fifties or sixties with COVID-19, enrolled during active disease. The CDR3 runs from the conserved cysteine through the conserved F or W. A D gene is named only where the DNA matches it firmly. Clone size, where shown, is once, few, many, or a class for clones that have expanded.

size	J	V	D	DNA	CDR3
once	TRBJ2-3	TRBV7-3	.	TGTGCCAGCAGCCTTTACCAGGGGGATACGCAGTATTTT	CASSLYQGDTQYF
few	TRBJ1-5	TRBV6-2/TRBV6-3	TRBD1	TGTGCCAGCAGTTTGACAGGGAACAGCAATCAGCCCCAGCATTTT	CASSLTGNSNQPQHF
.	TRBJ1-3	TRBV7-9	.	TGTGCCAGCAGCTTTCGGTCAACCTCTGGAAACACCATATATTTT	CASSFRSTSGNTIYF
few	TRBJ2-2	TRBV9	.	TGTGCCAGCAAGGTCCTGAGGGCCGGGGAGCTGTTTTTT	CASKVLRAGELFF
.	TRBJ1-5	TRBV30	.	TGTGCCTGGAGTGTGAGCAGGGATCAGCCCCAGCATTTT	CAWSVSRDQPQHF
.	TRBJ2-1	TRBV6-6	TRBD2	TGTGCCAGCAGTTATTATGCCGGCGGGGGGGTCCATGAGCAGTTCTTC	CASSYYAGGGVHEQFF
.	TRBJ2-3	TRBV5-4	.	TGTGCCAGCAGCTTGGCCCCCGGTAGCACAGATACGCAGTATTTT	CASSLAPGSTDTQYF
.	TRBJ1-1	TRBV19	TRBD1	TGTGCCAGTAAAGGACAGGGGAACACTGAAGCTTTCTTT	CASKGQGNTEAFF
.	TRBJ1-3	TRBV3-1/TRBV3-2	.	TGTGCCAGCAGCCCTCGGTTTGCTTACTCTGGAAACACCATATATTTT	CASSPRFAYSGNTIYF
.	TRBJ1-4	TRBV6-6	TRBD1	TGTGCCTCCCGGGACAGGGGGCCCGAAAAACTGTTTTTT	CASRDRGPEKLFF
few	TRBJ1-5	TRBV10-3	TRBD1	TGTGCCATCAGCGATCAGGGGGTACTCCGGCCCCAGCATTTT	CAISDQGVLRPQHF
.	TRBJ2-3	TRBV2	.	TGTGCCAGCAGTGAACATAGAGATACGCAGTATTTT	CASSEHRDTQYF
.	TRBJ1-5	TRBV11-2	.	TGTGCCAGCAGTCAAGACAGCCTCCACCCCCAGCATTTT	CASSQDSLHPQHF
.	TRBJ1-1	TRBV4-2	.	TGTGCCAGCAGCCAAGGGCGGACTGAAGCTTTCTTT	CASSQGRTEAFF
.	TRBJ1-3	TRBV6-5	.	TGTGCCAGCAGTTACTCTCCCCTCTCTGGAAACACCATATATTTT	CASSYSPLSGNTIYF